Listed here are 9 T cell receptor beta chains from one sample, sequenced in a study of T cell repertoires in aging, cancer and after chemotherapy. Multiplex touch-down PCR with TRB-A/B primers amplified rearranged V-D-J TRB sequences. TCRdb re-derived calls from the multiplex PCR reads in MiXCR, one entry per CDR3 protein. Found here are about 2,200 distinct CDR3 sequences, approximately 33% of them singletons; the top ten hold 66%. Peripheral blood genomic DNA, not sorted cells or RNA, was the template. Sequencing input: blood. The origin of the receptors is a human donor with a solid tumor.

V and J are TRBV11-3 and TRBJ2-3; 8 bases match TRBD2. This CDR3 is built from 12 residues. Per the germline V gene, CDR1 is SGHNT and CDR2 is YENEEA. Unmatched junction bases numbered 3, after V lost 5 bases and J lost 8 bases. CDR3 bases: TGTGCCAGCAGCCCCGCGGGGGGTACGCAGTATTTT. Amino acids: CASSPAGGTQYF.

The chain couples TRBV27 to TRBJ2-6, with D perhaps being TRBD1 or TRBD2 (5 bases each). Deletions cut 1 base from V and 0 bases from J, with 22 bases between. CDR1 is MNHEY, CDR2 SMNVEV, per germline (reference sequence). The length of the CDR3 is 21 residues. CDR3 nucleotide sequence: TGTGCCAGCAGTTTATTAGGATTCGCCGGGACGGGGAACTCTGGGGCCAACGTCCTGACTTTC. It yields the protein CASSLLGFAGTGNSGANVLTF.

The chain combines TRBV12-3 or TRBV12-4 with TRBJ1-1; TRBD1 might be the D (5 bases). The CDR3 is made up of 13 amino acids. V lost 8 bases to trimming and J lost 0 bases, with 10 bases between them. The CDR3 DNA reads as TGTGCCAGCCGACTGGGGGTGAACACTGAAGCTTTCTTT. This encodes CASRLGVNTEAFF.

The genes are TRBV5-1 and TRBJ1-3; D is undetermined. The CDR3 sequence is 16 residues long. Trimming pared 0 bases from V and 0 bases from J, leaving 10 bases between. In germline, CDR1 is SGHRS, CDR2 YFSETQ. This chain's CDR3 is CASSLVVGPSGNTIYF. DNA for the CDR3: TGCGCCAGCAGCTTGGTGGTAGGACCCTCTGGAAACACCATATATTTT.

This rearrangement joins TRBV7-9 to TRBJ2-3; 7 nucleotides align to TRBD2. This CDR3 has 15 amino acids. The germline V gene has CDR1 SEHNR and CDR2 FQNEAQ (reference sequence). Losses at the gene ends were 5 bases for V and 0 bases for J; bases not matched to a gene: 5. CDR3 sequence (DNA): TGTGCCAGCAGCGCCCGAGCGGGAAGCACAGATACGCAGTATTTT. It encodes CASSARAGSTDTQYF.

J is TRBJ2-5 and V is TRBV14, with D uncertain. V lost 4 bases and J lost 4, with 10 bases in between. This CDR3 comprises 13 residues. Germline values: CDR1 SGHDN, CDR2 FVKESK. The CDR3 protein is CASSLKVGETQYF. The CDR3 DNA follows: TGTGCCAGCAGCCTCAAAGTGGGAGAGACCCAGTACTTC.

By share, this clonotype ranks as medium-sized. The chain combines TRBV5-6 with TRBJ2-7, with D unresolved. The germline CDR1 and CDR2 sequences are SGHDT and YYEEEE. The CDR3 spans 12 residues. Trimming took 1 base from V and 0 from J, leaving 2 bases between them. The CDR3 sequence: CASSLSSYEQYF. DNA for the CDR3: TGTGCCAGCAGCTTGAGCTCCTACGAGCAGTACTTC.

By proportion, this clonotype is medium-sized. The rearrangement links TRBV11-1 to TRBJ1-6, with no clear D. Germline V CDR1 and CDR2: SGHAT, FQDESV (reference sequence). The CDR3 consists of 13 residues. V lost 4 bases and J lost 6, with 7 bases in between. CDR3 protein: CASSSGFNSPLHF. CDR3 sequence (DNA): TGTGCCAGCAGCTCTGGATTTAATTCACCCCTCCACTTT.

This chain uses TRBV5-4 with TRBJ2-2; no clear D. The CDR3 is 16 amino acids. Trimming removed 0 bases at V and 0 bases at J, with 9 bases between. CDR1 is SGHNT, CDR2 YYREEE, per germline (reference sequence). CDR3 sequence: CASSLAVTANTGELFF. The CDR3 DNA reads as TGTGCCAGCAGCTTGGCTGTGACCGCGAACACCGGGGAGCTGTTTTTT.